The T cell receptor (beta chain) described here comes from a study of shared clonotypes between healthy human individuals. The overall study: Plates per donor: three CD4 naive, three CD4 memory, two CD8 naive, one CD8 memory. Study conclusions and caveats: Naive subsets generally exceeded memory subsets in estimated richness.

Naive CD8 cells comprised CD45RO-negative, CCR7-positively selected cells, excluding terminally differentiated effector memory CD45RA+ cells. Method: immunoSEQ multiplex PCR; TCRdb's copy keeps in-frame clones and lacks some. Altogether about 2.1 million clones are present, just over 90% being singletons, with the ten largest covering roughly 1.8%. About this clone: Its antigen is as yet unknown.

The V gene end was trimmed by 5 bases and the J gene end by 0 bases; junction bases not matched to a gene: 8. This CDR3 spans 15 amino acids. The germline gives CDR1 SGHRS, CDR2 YFSETQ. The sequenced material came from naive CD8+ T cells from PBMCs. This TCR came from a man between 18 and 29 years old in good health. Some clones in this sample may be carry-over from other donors' samples. This sequence joins TRBV5-1 and TRBJ2-7; 7 bases line up with TRBD1. For the CDR3, the DNA is TGCGCCAGCAGTTGGGTGACAGGGAGCTCCTACGAGCAGTACTTC. Translated, it gives CASSWVTGSSYEQYF.